These 18 T cell receptor beta chains were all obtained from the same sample, sequenced in a study of shared clonotypes between healthy human individuals. Terminally differentiated effector memory CD45RA+ cells were excluded from the naive CD8 cells, which were CD45RO-negative and positively selected for CCR7. Profiling relied on immunoSEQ multiplex PCR, and the TCRdb table lists in-frame clones only, not all of them. The data hold some 2.1 million clones, with 85% to 95% observed a single time. The sequenced sample consisted of naive CD8+ T cells sorted from blood. These receptors all come from a man between 18 and 29 years old in good health.

This clone occurred once. The rearrangement uses TRBV19 and TRBJ2-7, with a possible D match to TRBD1 (5 bases). Germline CDR1 reads LNHDA; CDR2 reads SQIVND (reference sequence). V lost 3 bases and J lost 3, with 9 bases in between. This CDR3 comprises 13 residues. The CDR3 protein is CASSIARDYEQYF. For the CDR3, the DNA is TGTGCCAGTAGTATCGCCAGGGACTACGAGCAGTACTTC.

The chain has TRBV4-3 and TRBJ2-7; possible D gene TRBD1, 5 bases. CDR1 LGHNA and CDR2 YSLEER come from the germline V gene. V was pared by 1 base and J by 2 bases, with 9 bases between. The CDR3 has 14 residues. The CDR3 coding sequence is TGCGCCAGCAGCCAAGGGGGCTCGACCTACGAGCAGTACTTC. It encodes CASSQGGSTYEQYF.

A single count supports this clone. The chain has TRBV6-6 and TRBJ2-1; TRBD1 is a possible D gene (5 bases). The length of the CDR3 is 12 residues. V was shortened by 4 bases and J by 7 bases, with 8 bases between the two germline ends. Germline V gives CDR1 MNHNY, CDR2 SVGAGI (reference sequence). The CDR3 loop reads CASSSGLNEQFF. The DNA for the CDR3 is TGTGCCAGCAGTTCAGGGTTAAATGAGCAGTTCTTC.

The chain is built from TRBV14 and TRBJ2-1; D possibly corresponds to TRBD2 (5 bases). The V and J ends lost 0 bases and 5 bases respectively, with 14 bases between them. Germline CDR1 SGHDN, CDR2 FVKESK. CDR3 size: 16 residues. In DNA form, the CDR3 reads TGTGCCAGCAGCCAAGAGGGCGGGCCCCCCCACAATGAGCAGTTCTTC. Its translation: CASSQEGGPPHNEQFF.

This sequence joins TRBV9 and TRBJ1-5; 7 nucleotides align to TRBD1. After removal of 4 bases from V and 0 bases from J, the junction contained 4 bases not matched to a gene. Looked up from germline, CDR1 is SGDLS and CDR2 is YYNGEE. This CDR3 comprises 15 residues. DNA of the CDR3: TGTGCCAGCAGCCATGGGACAGATAGCAATCAGCCCCAGCATTTT. This translates into CASSHGTDSNQPQHF.

The V gene is TRBV1, the J gene TRBJ2-5; the DNA was not used to check the table's D call, TRBD2. TRBV1 is a documented pseudogene. The CDR3 has 16 residues. The CDR3 DNA follows: TGCACCAGCAGCCAAGTGAAGACGCGGGAACGAGAGACCCAGTACTTC. Its protein is CTSSQVKTRERETQYF.

This chain connects TRBV4-3 to TRBJ1-1, with D perhaps TRBD1 (5 bases). This CDR3 is 15 amino acids long. Between the trimmed V and J ends, which lost 2 bases and 0 bases, there was a span of 10 bases. Germline assignment: CDR1 LGHNA and CDR2 YSLEER. CDR3 nucleotide sequence: TGCGCCAGCAGCCAAAGTGGACATATGAACACTGAAGCTTTCTTT. Translated, it gives CASSQSGHMNTEAFF.

In this sample, this clone turned up once. The rearrangement joins TRBV6-5 to TRBJ2-5; possible D gene TRBD1, 6 bases. Germline CDR1 reads MNHEY; CDR2 reads SVGAGI. V lost 5 bases, J lost 7 bases, and 17 bases lay in between. The CDR3 sequence is 14 residues long. In DNA, the CDR3 is TGTGCCAGCAGTCCCGGGACACCCCAATCGACCCAGTACTTC. This gives the protein CASSPGTPQSTQYF.

This chain links TRBV7-9 with TRBJ1-1; 7 nucleotides match TRBD1. Trimming at V came to 5 bases and at J to 5 bases, leaving 14 bases not matched to a gene. CDR1 SEHNR and CDR2 FQNEAQ come from the germline V gene (reference sequence). This CDR3 is 16 amino acids long. The CDR3 loop reads CASSPRSGQISTEAFF. The CDR3 region has the DNA TGTGCCAGCAGCCCCCGTTCGGGACAGATTTCAACTGAAGCTTTCTTT. Complete variable domain (other parts from reference TRBV7-9 and TRBJ1-1): DTGVSQNPRHKITKRGQNVTFRCDPISEHNRLYWYRQTLGQGPEFLTYFQNEAQLEKSRLLSDRFSAERPKGSFSTLEIQRTEQGDSAMYLCASSPRSGQISTEAFFGQGTRLTVV.

The chain employs TRBV4-1 and TRBJ1-6; 9 nucleotides match TRBD1. The germline CDR1 and CDR2 sequences are MGHRA and YSYEKL. The CDR3 spans 19 residues. V was clipped by 3 bases and J by 0 bases; unmatched bases: 9. CDR3 DNA sequence: TGCGCCAGCAGCCACCGTACAGGGGGCGTCGGCTCCTATAATTCACCCCTCCACTTT. This codes for CASSHRTGGVGSYNSPLHF.

The chain is built from TRBV10-2 and TRBJ2-7; no reliable D call. From germline, CDR1 is WSHSY and CDR2 SAAADI. With 0 bases removed from V and 2 bases from J, the gap between germline ends came to 11 bases. CDR3 size: 15 residues. The CDR3 reads CASSESIGIPYEQYF. DNA for the CDR3: TGCGCCAGCAGTGAGTCGATAGGGATCCCCTACGAGCAGTACTTC.

The chain has TRBV9 and TRBJ1-6; the match to TRBD1 covers 9 bases. Germline CDR1 and CDR2: SGDLS and YYNGEE. V dropped 3 bases and J dropped 8; count of bases not matched to a gene: 6. The CDR3 consists of 15 residues. This chain's CDR3 is CASSGWTGEDSPLHF. CDR3 nucleotide sequence: TGTGCCAGCAGCGGTTGGACAGGGGAGGATTCACCCCTCCACTTT.

V and J are TRBV29-1 and TRBJ2-4; D uncertain. CDR1 and CDR2 (germline): SQVTM, ANQGSEA. CDR3 length equals 9 residues. V was cut by 6 bases and J by 14 bases, with 11 bases left in between. CDR3 protein: CSVGNKKYF. CDR3 bases: TGCAGCGTCGGTAACAAGAAGTACTTC.

This chain uses TRBV5-1 with TRBJ1-6, with TRBD1 matching over 8 bases. This CDR3 spans 17 amino acids. Trimming cost V 0 bases and J 15 bases; bases outside gene matches: 17. CDR1 and CDR2 (germline): SGHRS, YFSETQ. In nucleotides, the CDR3 is TGCGCCAGCAGCTTGGCCCGGTCCGGGACAGGTTCGTCAGGCCTCCACTTT. Protein: CASSLARSGTGSSGLHF.

A word on this clone: The sample has other DNA sequences that encode this CDR3 too. The chain recombines TRBV29-1 with TRBJ2-5, with TRBD1 matching over 10 bases. V lost 4 bases to trimming and J lost 2 bases; unmatched junction nucleotides: 4. This CDR3 is built from 14 residues. Germline values: CDR1 SQVTM, CDR2 ANQGSEA. The CDR3, as DNA: TGCAGCGTTGTGGACAGGGGGGGACAAGAGACCCAGTACTTC. Amino acids: CSVVDRGGQETQYF.

This chain uses TRBV13 with TRBJ2-7; the D gene is possibly TRBD2 (6 bases). The CDR3 covers 15 residues. Germline CDR1 is PRHDT and CDR2 is FYEKMQ (reference sequence). Trimming took off 2 bases at V and 3 bases at J, with 14 bases between the two ends. CDR3 residues: CASSLRASAHYEQYF. In DNA form, the CDR3 reads TGTGCCAGCAGCTTACGCGCTAGCGCACACTACGAGCAGTACTTC.

The chain combines TRBV19 with TRBJ2-5; a weak D match, TRBD2 (5 bases). This CDR3 region has 13 residues. Deletions cut 3 bases from V and 5 bases from J, with 10 bases between. Germline V gene data show CDR1 as LNHDA and CDR2 as SQIVND (reference sequence). The CDR3 coding sequence is TGTGCCAGTAGTATGGAGGCTCGGGAGACCCAGTACTTC. It encodes CASSMEARETQYF.

The chain recombines TRBV2 with TRBJ2-7, with D perhaps being TRBD1 or TRBD2 (5 bases each). Germline V CDR1 and CDR2: SNHLY, FYNNEI. Trimming shortened V by 7 bases and J by 5 bases, and 15 bases separated the two germline ends. The CDR3 runs 13 residues. In DNA form, the CDR3 reads TGTGCCAGCATTGTTCCAGGGAGCGACGAGCAGTACTTC. Translated: CASIVPGSDEQYF.